Sequencing of this T cell receptor beta chain was carried out in a study of blood T cells in healthy people across ages. V lost 2 bases to trimming and J lost 5 bases, with 7 bases between them. Per germline, CDR1 KGHSH and CDR2 LQKENI. The CDR3 covers 13 residues. Alongside a J-beta primer mix, a sample-barcoded 5' primer served in a second PCR lasting roughly 6 to 11 cycles. TCRdb analysed the 5' RACE reads with MiXCR anew, one entry per CDR3 protein. Counted here are hundreds of thousands of distinct CDR3 sequences, roughly 50% occurring once; the ten biggest clones make up 30% to 45%. This chain uses TRBV18 with TRBJ2-1; D is unclear. The sequenced sample consisted of blood. The clonotype comes from a man in his 60s in good health. The CDR3 bases are TGTGCCAGCTCACCAAACCCCGACAATGAGCAGTTCTTC. Protein sequence: CASSPNPDNEQFF.